A selection of T cell receptor beta chains follows, all from one sample in a study of T-cell memory formation after mild COVID-19. TCRdb reprocessed the 5' RACE reads with MiXCR, giving one entry per CDR3 protein. The sample lists about 610,000 distinct CDR3 sequences, 15% to 20% seen once, with 8.1% in the top ten. Sample: PBMCs or a T cell subset sorted from them (not recorded which). Receptors originate from an adult woman who had mild COVID-19 (a few samples of this study predate the infection). Cell type and time point are not known. Each CDR3 is given with its conserved first and last residue. The D gene is left open where the match is weak. Clone size is not always given. Where it is, it says once, few, many or a class for expanded clones.

D	V	size	J	DNA	CDR3
-	TRBV19	few	TRBJ2-1	TGTGCCAGTGCCGGGGACTCGCGGGGCAATGAGCAGTTCTTC	CASAGDSRGNEQFF
-	TRBV18	-	TRBJ1-6	TGTGCCAGCTCACCTACCTGGGACATAATTAATTCACCCCTCCACTTT	CASSPTWDIINSPLHF
-	TRBV7-2	-	TRBJ1-1	TGTGCCAGCAGTCTAGTCCTAGAAGTTGAAGCTTTCTTT	CASSLVLEVEAFF
-	TRBV6-5	few	TRBJ2-7	TGTGCCAGCAGTTACTCGGACGGATTCTCCTACGAGCAGTACTTC	CASSYSDGFSYEQYF
-	TRBV10-3	few	TRBJ1-1	TGTGCCATCAGTGCGACCCTGAACACTGAAGCTTTCTTT	CAISATLNTEAFF
TRBD1	TRBV6-6	-	TRBJ1-5	TGTGCCAGCAGCCCGGACAGGGGTTCCATAGGAAGCAATCAGCCCCAGCATTTT	CASSPDRGSIGSNQPQHF
-	TRBV12-3/TRBV12-4	-	TRBJ1-1	TGTGCCAGCAGTTTAGCGGAGACCATGAACACTGAAGCTTTCTTT	CASSLAETMNTEAFF
-	TRBV6-2/TRBV6-3	many	TRBJ2-3	TGTGCCAGCTTAGGACTGGATGGCTCAAATACGCAGTATTTT	CASLGLDGSNTQYF
-	TRBV27	-	TRBJ2-1	TGTGCCAGCAGTTTATCTAGCCAGTACAATGAGCAGTTCTTC	CASSLSSQYNEQFF
TRBD2	TRBV19	-	TRBJ2-3	TGTGCCAGTACGGCGGGAGGGTATAGCACAGATACGCAGTATTTT	CASTAGGYSTDTQYF
-	TRBV7-9	few	TRBJ2-1	TGTGCCAGCAGCTGGCGGGATGTCTACAATGAGCAGTTCTTC	CASSWRDVYNEQFF
-	TRBV5-1	few	TRBJ1-1	TGCGCCAGCAGCAAGGAAATTACGAACACTGAAGCTTTCTTT	CASSKEITNTEAFF
-	TRBV7-6	few	TRBJ2-1	TGTGCCAGCAGCTATGGCTGGGACAATGAGCAGTTCTTC	CASSYGWDNEQFF
TRBD1	TRBV12-3/TRBV12-4	few	TRBJ1-1	TGTGCCAGCAGCCAATTGGACAGGGGGGACACTGAAGCTTTCTTT	CASSQLDRGDTEAFF
TRBD2	TRBV10-3	-	TRBJ2-3	TGTGCCATCAGTGGAACTAGCGGGAGGGAAGATACGCAGTATTTT	CAISGTSGREDTQYF
-	TRBV13	-	TRBJ2-7	TGTGCCAGCAGTTTTGCCCCCGGGCAGGACCCAGCCTACGAGCAGTACTTC	CASSFAPGQDPAYEQYF
-	TRBV12-3/TRBV12-4	few	TRBJ2-3	TGTGCCATCAAACCGGGCAGATCCACAGATACGCAGTATTTT	CAIKPGRSTDTQYF
-	TRBV7-3	few	TRBJ2-1	TGTGCCAGCAGCGACACCGCTCTCGGCAATGAGCAGTTCTTC	CASSDTALGNEQFF
TRBD2	TRBV20-1	-	TRBJ2-1	TGCAGTGCTAGAGCCGGGACTAGCGGGGGGTGGGACTACAATGAGCAGTTCTTC	CSARAGTSGGWDYNEQFF
-	TRBV5-6	few	TRBJ1-1	TGTGCCAGCAGCTTACTTGCCTCCGGGCGGGTCACTGAAGCTTTCTTT	CASSLLASGRVTEAFF
TRBD1	TRBV7-8	-	TRBJ1-1	TGTGCCAGCAGCTTAGGACAGGGGCGACGGGCTTTCTTT	CASSLGQGRRAFF
TRBD2	TRBV6-5	many	TRBJ2-1	TGTGCCAGCAGTTGGAGGGGCGGGAGCAGGAGTGAGCAGTTCTTC	CASSWRGGSRSEQFF
-	TRBV12-5	-	TRBJ1-1	TGTGCTAGTGGTTTTGAGGCTGAAGCTTTCTTT	CASGFEAEAFF
TRBD2	TRBV5-1	-	TRBJ2-1	TGCGCCAGCAGCTCGTCGAGCGGGGGTAAGGAGCAGTTCTTC	CASSSSSGGKEQFF
TRBD2	TRBV29-1	few	TRBJ2-1	TGCAGCGTTGCCTCGGGACTAGGGACTGAGCAGTTCTTC	CSVASGLGTEQFF
TRBD1	TRBV7-2	-	TRBJ2-5	TGTGCCAGCAGCTTAGGGCGACAGGGGAGAGAGACCCAGTACTTC	CASSLGRQGRETQYF
-	TRBV11-3	few	TRBJ1-1	TGTGCCAGCAGCTTACAGGTTGTAGCTTTCTTT	CASSLQVVAFF
-	TRBV5-1	few	TRBJ1-5	TGCGCCAGCAGCATCGACACCCAGAGCAATCAGCCCCAGCATTTT	CASSIDTQSNQPQHF
TRBD2	TRBV7-2	few	TRBJ2-7	TGTGCCAGCAGCAAAGCTACTAGCGGGAGTTCCTACGAGCAGTACTTC	CASSKATSGSSYEQYF
-	TRBV20-1	-	TRBJ1-2	TGCAGTGCTGCAGGCTATGGCTACACCTTC	CSAAGYGYTF
TRBD2	TRBV5-1	few	TRBJ2-7	TGCGCCAGCAGCACCCTGGGGGCGGGAGGGCCGGACGAGCAGTACTTC	CASSTLGAGGPDEQYF
-	TRBV14	-	TRBJ1-2	TGTGCCGGCAGCCCTTCGGGTAGCAACTATGGCTACACCTTC	CAGSPSGSNYGYTF
-	TRBV20-1	many	TRBJ1-5	TGCAGTGTTTCGGGGAGTAACCAGCCCCAGCATTTT	CSVSGSNQPQHF
-	TRBV12-3/TRBV12-4	-	TRBJ2-1	TGTGCCAGCAGTTTAACGCTCGGGGCAGCGGGCGCTGAGCAGTTCTTC	CASSLTLGAAGAEQFF
-	TRBV20-1	-	TRBJ1-1	TGCAGTGCTAGAACGGGGATGAACACTGAAGCTTTCTTT	CSARTGMNTEAFF
-	TRBV29-1	many	TRBJ2-1	TGCAGCGTTGTACGGGCAGACAATGAGCAGTTCTTC	CSVVRADNEQFF
-	TRBV4-1	few	TRBJ2-4	TGCGCCAGCAGCCAAGAGTATCGGGGGGCCAAAAACATTCAGTACTTC	CASSQEYRGAKNIQYF
-	TRBV4-1	-	TRBJ1-5	TGCGCCAGCAGCCCAACGATAAGTGGCAATCAGCCCCAGCATTTT	CASSPTISGNQPQHF
-	TRBV5-6	-	TRBJ2-1	TGTGCCAGCAGCTTAAAGACAGGAATTAATGAGCAGTTCTTC	CASSLKTGINEQFF
-	TRBV7-8	-	TRBJ2-7	TGTGCCAGCAGCTTCCGGGACACCTTCTACGAGCAGTACTTC	CASSFRDTFYEQYF